Each of the 26 T cell receptor beta chains below was sequenced from the same sample in a study of CD8 T cells in ankylosing spondylitis. Each CDR3 protein gets one entry after TCRdb re-called the 5' RACE reads with MiXCR. The data contain hundreds of thousands of distinct CDR3 sequences, about 26% of them singletons. Input material: blood, either unsorted or a sorted T cell fraction (not recorded which). The receptors were sampled from a male donor with ankylosing spondylitis or in good health (not recorded which).

This clonotype was recorded many times. The chain has TRBV5-1 and TRBJ2-5; weak D call: TRBD1 (6 bases). Trimming took off 4 bases at V and 1 base at J, with 11 bases between the two ends. The CDR3 has 14 residues. Germline V gene data show CDR1 as SGHRS and CDR2 as YFSETQ. The CDR3 reads CASSPGTPQETQYF. The CDR3 DNA follows: TGCGCCAGCAGCCCCGGGACACCCCAAGAGACCCAGTACTTC.

This clonotype was detected ten times or more. V is TRBV7-8 and J is TRBJ2-7; TRBD2 agrees at 7 bases. The CDR3 extends over 16 amino acids. V lost 5 bases and J lost 0; bases outside the gene matches: 10. The V gene's germline CDR1 is SGHVS and CDR2 FQNEAQ. The CDR3 nucleotides read TGTGCCAGCAGCCCGAAGTCTCGCGGGGGCTCCTACGAGCAGTACTTC. Translated: CASSPKSRGGSYEQYF.

The chain is built from TRBV18 and TRBJ2-5; D is tentatively TRBD1 or TRBD2 (5 bases each). The V and J ends lost 5 bases and 4 bases respectively, with 14 bases between them. The CDR3 length is 14 residues. Germline V gives CDR1 KGHSH, CDR2 LQKENI. CDR3 sequence: CASSFRDRSETQYF. The CDR3 coding sequence is TGTGCCAGCTCATTTCGGGACCGCTCAGAGACCCAGTACTTC.

The V and J genes are TRBV29-1 and TRBJ2-5; 13 bases are a match to TRBD2. Germline V gene data show CDR1 as SQVTM and CDR2 as ANQGSEA. With V trimmed by 1 base and J by 2 bases, 10 bases remained unmatched. The CDR3 spans 18 residues. The CDR3 bases are TGCAGCGTTGAAGTCCTGGGGACTAGCGGGACCCTACAAGAGACCCAGTACTTC. Residues: CSVEVLGTSGTLQETQYF. The variable domain in full, completed from reference TRBV29-1 and TRBJ2-5, reads SAVISQKPSRDICQRGTSLTIQCQVDSQVTMMFWYRQQPGQSLTLIATANQGSEATYESGFVIDKFPISRPNLTFSTLTVSNMSPEDSSIYLCSVEVLGTSGTLQETQYFGPGTRLLVL.

The chain's CDR3 is CASSPPGLYNSPLHF. The CDR3, as DNA: TGTGCCAGCTCACCACCGGGACTCTATAATTCACCCCTCCACTTT. V usage is TRBV18 and J usage is TRBJ1-6; perhaps TRBD1 as D (5 bases). The ends were cut back, 0 bases at V and 3 bases at J, with 6 bases in the middle. Germline loops: CDR1 KGHSH, CDR2 LQKENI. This CDR3 contains 15 residues.

This clonotype came up many times. The chain combines TRBV10-2 with TRBJ2-7; TRBD2 aligns across 8 bases. The V gene's germline CDR1 is WSHSY and CDR2 SAAADI. The CDR3 length is 13 residues. With 6 bases clipped from V and 10 bases from J, the junction kept 11 bases outside the gene matches. The CDR3 reads CASREDSGIVQYF. DNA of the CDR3: TGCGCCAGCAGAGAAGATAGCGGGATTGTACAGTACTTC.

This clonotype appeared many times. This chain uses TRBV20-1 with TRBJ1-4; D not resolved. This CDR3 is built from 15 residues. With 2 bases removed from V and 7 bases from J, the gap between germline ends came to 17 bases. Looked up from germline, CDR1 is DFQATT and CDR2 is SNEGSKA (reference sequence). Written as DNA, the CDR3 is TGCAGTGCTAGACCCATTAGAATCGAGGTTGAAAAACTGTTTTTT. It yields the protein CSARPIRIEVEKLFF.

This clonotype occurred many times. J is TRBJ1-1 and V is TRBV5-1, with TRBD1 identical over 11 bases. The germline gives CDR1 SGHRS, CDR2 YFSETQ. CDR3 length: 15 residues. Trimming at V came to 4 bases and at J to 8 bases, leaving 10 bases not matched to a gene. Here the CDR3 reads CASSHGTGGRREAFF. For the CDR3, the DNA is TGCGCCAGCAGCCACGGGACAGGGGGTCGTCGAGAAGCTTTCTTT.

The chain recombines TRBV5-1 with TRBJ2-2; D assignment may be TRBD1 or TRBD2 (5 bases each). The germline V gene encodes CDR1 SGHRS and CDR2 YFSETQ. The CDR3 runs 16 residues. V was trimmed by 3 bases and J by 1 base, leaving 13 bases between them. Here the CDR3 reads CASSWSGSQNTGELFF. As DNA, the CDR3 is TGCGCCAGCAGCTGGTCAGGGAGTCAGAACACCGGGGAGCTGTTTTTT.

This clonotype was seen a handful of times. The V call is TRBV20-1, the J call TRBJ2-7; TRBD2 might be the D (7 bases). The length of the CDR3 is 14 residues. Looked up from germline, CDR1 is DFQATT and CDR2 is SNEGSKA (reference sequence). Trimming shortened V by 5 bases and J by 2 bases, and 16 bases separated the two germline ends. The CDR3 nucleotides are TGCAGTGCTGCCCTCGGGGGGCGGCCCTACGAGCAGTACTTC. Its protein product is CSAALGGRPYEQYF.

This clonotype was seen repeatedly, ten times or more. The V and J genes are TRBV5-1 and TRBJ2-7, with 7 bases aligning to TRBD2. The CDR3 consists of 17 residues. Germline CDR1 is SGHRS and CDR2 is YFSETQ. With 0 bases clipped from V and 6 bases from J, the junction kept 15 bases outside the gene matches. For the CDR3, the DNA is TGCGCCAGCAGCTTGGCCGCGACAAGCGGGATTTTCACCGAGCAGTACTTC. Translated: CASSLAATSGIFTEQYF.

This clonotype showed up many times. This chain joins TRBV7-9 and TRBJ1-1; 10 bases fit TRBD1. CDR1 and CDR2 from the germline V gene are SEHNR and FQNEAQ (reference sequence). V gave up 4 bases and J gave up 3 bases; unmatched junction bases: 8. CDR3 length equals 16 residues. The CDR3 here is CASSSGTGALDTEAFF. CDR3 bases: TGTGCCAGCAGCTCCGGGACAGGGGCGTTGGACACTGAAGCTTTCTTT.

This clonotype showed up many times. The chain carries TRBV10-3 and TRBJ1-1; 7 nucleotides agree with TRBD1. V trimming: 5 bases; J trimming: 2 bases; junction bases outside the gene matches: 5. The CDR3 runs to 14 residues. Germline V lookup: CDR1 ENHRY, CDR2 SYGVKD. The CDR3 DNA sequence: TGTGCCATCAGTAAACAGGGGTTAAACACTGAAGCTTTCTTT. This sequence encodes CAISKQGLNTEAFF.

This clonotype was found a few times. CDR3 in amino acids: CSARDAGTPFHEQYF. CDR3 DNA: TGCAGTGCTAGAGACGCCGGGACACCCTTTCACGAGCAGTACTTC. The genes are TRBV20-1 and TRBJ2-7, with D possibly being TRBD1 (6 bases). CDR1 DFQATT and CDR2 SNEGSKA come from the germline V gene (reference sequence). The CDR3 consists of 15 residues. The V gene lost 0 bases and the J gene lost 5 bases, with 17 bases spanning the gap.

This sequence joins TRBV20-1 and TRBJ2-7; maybe TRBD2 (5 bases). The CDR3 is made up of 12 amino acids. The germline V gene encodes CDR1 DFQATT and CDR2 SNEGSKA (reference sequence). Trimming cost V 6 bases and J 3 bases, with 12 bases left between them. The DNA for the CDR3 is TGCAGTGCAGCTAAGGAGGTCTACGAGCAGTACTTC. Amino acids: CSAAKEVYEQYF.

This clonotype occurred a few times. The rearrangement joins TRBV20-1 to TRBJ1-4, with D hard to call. This CDR3 has 12 residues. Trimming removed 3 bases from V and 0 bases from J, with 2 bases in between. Germline V gene data show CDR1 as DFQATT and CDR2 as SNEGSKA (reference sequence). The CDR3 region has the DNA TGCAGTGCTAGGGCAACTAATGAAAAACTGTTTTTT. Its translation is CSARATNEKLFF.

This clonotype was seen more than once but under ten times. This rearrangement joins TRBV20-1 to TRBJ2-1, with 7 bases that match TRBD2. The CDR3 extends over 14 amino acids. V lost 2 bases to trimming and J lost 7 bases; unmatched junction nucleotides: 8. Germline loops: CDR1 DFQATT, CDR2 SNEGSKA (reference sequence). The CDR3 DNA sequence: TGCAGTGCTAGAAGACTAGCCGGCGTGAATGAGCAGTTCTTC. Amino acids: CSARRLAGVNEQFF.

The gene calls are TRBV20-1 and TRBJ2-5; 8 bases line up with TRBD2. V lost 3 bases and J lost 5; bases outside the gene matches: 17. The CDR3 has 17 amino acids. From germline, CDR1 is DFQATT and CDR2 SNEGSKA (reference sequence). CDR3 coding DNA: TGCAGTGCTAGTGGCGGGCCAGAACTAGCGGTGAAGGAGACCCAGTACTTC. Encoded protein: CSASGGPELAVKETQYF.

This clonotype was detected many times. The DNA of the CDR3 is TGTGCCAGCAGCAGGCCTGGGCTCCAAGAGACCCAGTACTTC. It is translated as CASSRPGLQETQYF. The V and J genes are TRBV5-5 and TRBJ2-5; unclear D gene. The CDR3 runs 14 residues. Looked up from germline, CDR1 is SGHKS and CDR2 is YYEKEE (reference sequence). Trimming removed 4 bases at V and 1 base at J, with 11 bases between. Full variable domain (missing parts from reference TRBV5-5 and TRBJ2-5): DAGVTQSPTHLIKTRGQQVTLRCSPISGHKSVSWYQQVLGQGPQFIFQYYEKEERGRGNFPDRFSARQFPNYSSELNVNALLLGDSALYLCASSRPGLQETQYFGPGTRLLVL.

This clonotype was counted ten times or more. V gene TRBV5-1 combines with J gene TRBJ2-1; tentatively, D is TRBD1 (6 bases). The CDR3 spans 14 residues. Trimming shortened V by 4 bases and J by 8 bases, and 16 bases separated the two germline ends. From germline, CDR1 is SGHRS and CDR2 YFSETQ. CDR3 protein: CASSQETGRDEQFF. CDR3 sequence (DNA): TGCGCCAGCAGCCAGGAGACAGGACGGGATGAGCAGTTCTTC.

This clonotype was picked up a small number of times. The chain has TRBV29-1 and TRBJ2-7; D is possibly TRBD2 (5 bases). Trimming took off 3 bases at V and 2 bases at J, with 11 bases between the two ends. Germline CDR1 is SQVTM and CDR2 is ANQGSEA. This CDR3 contains 13 residues. DNA of the CDR3: TGCAGCGTTGATACGACGGGGACCTACGAGCAGTACTTC. It specifies CSVDTTGTYEQYF.

This clonotype was seen more than once but under ten times. The gene calls are TRBV20-1 and TRBJ2-5; 10 bases align to TRBD2. This CDR3 spans 15 amino acids. Germline V gives CDR1 DFQATT, CDR2 SNEGSKA (reference sequence). V shed 3 bases, J shed 1 base, and the junction held 5 bases outside the gene matches. The CDR3 loop reads CSASRTSGIQETQYF. The CDR3 bases are TGCAGTGCTAGTCGGACTAGCGGAATCCAAGAGACCCAGTACTTC.

The chain is built from TRBV20-1 and TRBJ2-4; D possibly corresponds to TRBD1 (5 bases). Trimming left V 5 bases short and J 0 bases short, with 8 bases between. CDR1 and CDR2 from the germline V gene are DFQATT and SNEGSKA (reference sequence). The CDR3 sequence is 13 residues long. For the CDR3, the DNA is TGCAGTGCTCGGACAACAGCCAAAAACATTCAGTACTTC. It specifies CSARTTAKNIQYF.

This clonotype was seen many times. In DNA form, the CDR3 reads TGTGCCAGCAGAGAAGGACTAGCGGGCGAGCAGTACTTC. Translated, it gives CASREGLAGEQYF. The chain couples TRBV25-1 to TRBJ2-7, with 11 positions matching TRBD2. V lost 6 bases and J lost 6; bases outside the gene matches: 4. Per germline, CDR1 MGHDK and CDR2 SYGVNS. The CDR3 length is 13 residues.

This clonotype was counted at least ten times. This may come from a read error, since a much larger clone is one base off. The chain has TRBV24-1 and TRBJ2-7; TRBD2 matches 12 bases. This CDR3 has 14 amino acids. Germline assignment: CDR1 KGHDR and CDR2 SFDVKD. For the CDR3, the DNA is TGTGCCATCAGTGACCGGGGACTAGCGGGCGAGCAGTACTTC. Translation gives CAISDRGLAGEQYF.

In this sample, this clonotype turned up a few times. The V call is TRBV6-1, the J call TRBJ2-5, with D tentatively TRBD1 (6 bases). Deletions cut 6 bases from V and 5 bases from J, with 13 bases between. The length of the CDR3 is 13 residues. Germline lookup yields CDR1 MNHNS and CDR2 SASEGT. CDR3 sequence: CASRRTGLETQYF. The CDR3 DNA is TGTGCCAGCAGGCGAACAGGGTTGGAGACCCAGTACTTC.